The rows below give T cell receptor beta chains drawn from one sample of a study of response to subunit inactivated influenza vaccine. TCRdb redid the calling of the RT-PCR reads with MiXCR, one entry per CDR3 protein. The sample has roughly 780,000 distinct CDR3 sequences; under 20% are singletons. The sample here was PBMCs from blood, taken around 5 days after vaccination. Every receptor here comes from a man aged 50-59 years who received an inactivated influenza vaccine. CDR3s include the opening cysteine and the closing phenylalanine or tryptophan. Each record gives: V gene, J gene, CDR3 length, CDR3 protein.

v_gene: TRBV12-3/TRBV12-4; j_gene: TRBJ1-4; len: 14; CDR3aa: CASSLNSYVEKLFF
v_gene: TRBV5-1; j_gene: TRBJ2-2; len: 16; CDR3aa: CASSLSGRADIGELFF
v_gene: TRBV7-2; j_gene: TRBJ1-3; len: 14; CDR3aa: CASTSGVSGNTIYF
v_gene: TRBV10-3; j_gene: TRBJ2-7; len: 15; CDR3aa: CAISPGQGGSYEQYF
v_gene: TRBV2; j_gene: TRBJ2-3; len: 19; CDR3aa: CASRGIIANTGLGTDTQYF
v_gene: TRBV15; j_gene: TRBJ2-1; len: 14; CDR3aa: CATSPRAGGHEQFF
v_gene: TRBV4-3; j_gene: TRBJ1-2; len: 13; CDR3aa: CASSRNRGFGYTF
v_gene: TRBV12-3/TRBV12-4; j_gene: TRBJ2-1; len: 14; CDR3aa: CASSFTIGGNEQFF
v_gene: TRBV9; j_gene: TRBJ2-1; len: 16; CDR3aa: CASSVGSGGGVDEQFF
v_gene: TRBV7-9; j_gene: TRBJ2-1; len: 15; CDR3aa: CASDPFGGSYNEQFF
v_gene: TRBV9; j_gene: TRBJ2-5; len: 16; CDR3aa: CASSPTPGQGLETQYF
v_gene: TRBV4-3; j_gene: TRBJ2-7; len: 16; CDR3aa: CASSQDWPGTGKGQYF
v_gene: TRBV20-1; j_gene: TRBJ2-3; len: 16; CDR3aa: CSASAPGIRDPDTQYF
v_gene: TRBV28; j_gene: TRBJ2-7; len: 16; CDR3aa: CASSWQSLAQNYEQYF
v_gene: TRBV28; j_gene: TRBJ2-3; len: 13; CDR3aa: CASSFLSADTQYF
v_gene: TRBV27; j_gene: TRBJ2-5; len: 17; CDR3aa: CASSLQGGLARGETQYF
v_gene: TRBV4-1; j_gene: TRBJ2-7; len: 16; CDR3aa: CASSQDALAGSYEQYF
v_gene: TRBV5-1; j_gene: TRBJ2-3; len: 16; CDR3aa: CASSLGSRLHTDTQYF
v_gene: TRBV30; j_gene: TRBJ2-1; len: 12; CDR3aa: CAASRGYNEQFF
v_gene: TRBV27; j_gene: TRBJ1-2; len: 14; CDR3aa: CASSPNPFNYGYTF
v_gene: TRBV12-3/TRBV12-4; j_gene: TRBJ2-3; len: 15; CDR3aa: CASSSPGTGVDTQYF
v_gene: TRBV6-1; j_gene: TRBJ1-6; len: 15; CDR3aa: CASRTGGASNSPLHF
v_gene: TRBV20-1; j_gene: TRBJ2-1; len: 18; CDR3aa: CSASKIGLAAANSYEQFF
v_gene: TRBV5-1; j_gene: TRBJ2-1; len: 15; CDR3aa: CASSLGQGTYNEQFF
v_gene: TRBV7-2; j_gene: TRBJ1-4; len: 13; CDR3aa: CAGSFRGNEKLFF
v_gene: TRBV5-1; j_gene: TRBJ2-1; len: 20; CDR3aa: CASSSQRAGADLSSYNEQFF
v_gene: TRBV29-1; j_gene: TRBJ1-1; len: 14; CDR3aa: CSVGVSGPNTEAFF
v_gene: TRBV7-2; j_gene: TRBJ1-2; len: 14; CDR3aa: CASSSPWGRNGYTF